Listed below are T cell receptor beta chains from one sample, sequenced in a study of Ad26.COV2.S vaccination and SARS-CoV-2 variants. Only in-frame clones appear in the TCRdb table, and some are missing; sequencing was by immunoSEQ multiplex PCR. The sample carries hundreds of thousands of clones, approximately 90% recorded once. The material was peripheral blood, obtained in a trial of Ad26.COV2.S vaccine versus placebo. These receptors originate from a person aged 18-65 years who received the Ad26.COV2.S COVID-19 vaccine or a placebo. CDR3s include the opening cysteine and the closing phenylalanine or tryptophan. A D gene is named only where the DNA matches it firmly. Clone size is given for some rows only: seen once, a few or many times, or a class if the clone is expanded.

v_gene	j_gene	abundance	d_gene	CDR3nt	CDR3aa
TRBV30	TRBJ2-5	-	-	TGTGCCTGGAAGCGACAGGTCCAAGAGACCCAGTACTTC	CAWKRQVQETQYF
TRBV6-2/TRBV6-3	TRBJ2-3	-	-	TGTGCCAGCAGTTTGGGGCCCTCCACAGATACGCAGTATTTT	CASSLGPSTDTQYF
TRBV5-3	TRBJ2-7	-	-	TGTGCCAGAAGCTTGGCTCGGTGTACCGAGCAGTACTTC	CARSLARCTEQYF
TRBV7-9	TRBJ2-3	-	-	TGTGCCAGCAGCTTAGATTTCGGGAGTAGAGATACGCAGTATTTT	CASSLDFGSRDTQYF
TRBV3-1/TRBV3-2	TRBJ2-3	-	-	TGTGCCAGCAGCCAAGCCTTGGCAGATACGCAGTATTTT	CASSQALADTQYF
TRBV6-1	TRBJ2-7	-	-	TGTGCCAGCAGTGAAGGGAAAGACTTCGAGCAGTACTTC	CASSEGKDFEQYF
TRBV10-3	TRBJ2-7	once	TRBD2	TGTGCCATCAGTGCCCTAGCGGGGACAACCTACGAGCAGTACTTC	CAISALAGTTYEQYF
TRBV19	TRBJ2-6	-	TRBD1	TGTGCCAGTACCAAGGGACAGATCAGCTCTGGGGCCAACGTCCTGACTTTC	CASTKGQISSGANVLTF
TRBV19	TRBJ2-5	many	-	TGTGCCAGTAGTATAGACCACATCAGGGAAGAGACCCAGTACTTC	CASSIDHIREETQYF
TRBV18	TRBJ2-3	-	TRBD2	TGTGCCAGCTCACCAGTTTGGGCTAGCGGGGATCTAGAGACAGATACGCAGTATTTT	CASSPVWASGDLETDTQYF
TRBV27	TRBJ2-1	-	TRBD1	TGTGCCAGCAGTTTACAGGGGGCGAAGTACAATGAGCAGTTCTTC	CASSLQGAKYNEQFF
TRBV12-3/TRBV12-4	TRBJ2-7	once	-	TGTGCCAGCAGTTTTAAGTACCCCTACGAGCAGTACTTC	CASSFKYPYEQYF
TRBV28	TRBJ1-2	-	TRBD1	TGTGCCAGCAGCCTCGGACAGGGGCCTTTGCAAATCTATGGCTACACCTTC	CASSLGQGPLQIYGYTF
TRBV5-1	TRBJ2-1	-	-	TGCGCCAGCAGCTTGGTTCGGACGGAATACAATGAGCAGTTCTTC	CASSLVRTEYNEQFF
TRBV4-1	TRBJ1-1	once	-	TGCGCCAGCAGCCAGCCCCAGGAGCGGCCTGAAGCTTTCTTT	CASSQPQERPEAFF
TRBV9	TRBJ1-6	-	-	TGTGCCAGCAGCGTTCAACTTGCTAATTCACCCCTCCACTTT	CASSVQLANSPLHF
TRBV30	TRBJ2-7	-	-	TGTGCCTGGAGTGTTCAGATCTACGAGCAGTACTTC	CAWSVQIYEQYF
TRBV19	TRBJ1-5	-	-	TGTGCCAGTAGTATAGGGAATCAGCCCCAGCATTTT	CASSIGNQPQHF
TRBV6-5	TRBJ2-1	-	TRBD1	TGTGCCAGCAGTTACCGACAGGGGGCTACGGCAAAGGAGCAGTTCTTC	CASSYRQGATAKEQFF
TRBV6-5	TRBJ1-1	-	TRBD1	TGTGCCAGCGGCCGACAGGGGGCGGGTACTGAAGCTTTCTTT	CASGRQGAGTEAFF
TRBV7-2	TRBJ2-5	-	-	TGTGCCAGCAGCTTGCGGAGGGGGGGGGAGACCCAGTACTTC	CASSLRRGGETQYF
TRBV2	TRBJ2-5	few	-	TGTGCCAGCAGTGCGACAACAGGATTGGAGACCCAGTACTTC	CASSATTGLETQYF
TRBV7-9	TRBJ2-5	-	-	TGTGCCAGCAGCTTCCCCAGCGAGACCCAGTACTTC	CASSFPSETQYF
TRBV6-1	TRBJ2-7	-	TRBD2	TGTGCCAGCAGTGAAATTTTTGGACTAGCGGGAGGGCCTAGTTACGAGCAGTACTTC	CASSEIFGLAGGPSYEQYF
TRBV27	TRBJ1-5	-	TRBD1	TGTGCCAGCAGCCTGACAGGGCCCAATCAGCCCCAGCATTTT	CASSLTGPNQPQHF
TRBV18	TRBJ2-7	-	-	TGTGCCAGCTCACCGGCAGGGGACGGCTACGAGCAGTACTTC	CASSPAGDGYEQYF
TRBV28	TRBJ2-1	-	-	TGTGCCAGCAGTCAAATTTCATCTGACAATGAGCAGTTCTTC	CASSQISSDNEQFF
TRBV7-9	TRBJ2-2	-	-	TGTGCCAGCAGCTTACATGGGGCGAGCACCGGGGAGCTGTTTTTT	CASSLHGASTGELFF
TRBV5-5	TRBJ2-1	-	-	TGTGCCAGCAGCAGGGCAGGGTACAATGAGCAGTTCTTC	CASSRAGYNEQFF
TRBV28	TRBJ2-3	-	TRBD2	TGTGCCAGCAGTGCGGGAGGACGAACAGATACGCAGTATTTT	CASSAGGRTDTQYF
TRBV5-1	TRBJ2-1	-	-	TGCGCCAGCAGCTTGACGGGATCTAGCTCCTACAATGAGCAGTTCTTC	CASSLTGSSSYNEQFF
TRBV7-2	TRBJ1-3	-	-	TGTGCCAGCAGCTTAGACAGCTCTGGAAACACCATATATTTT	CASSLDSSGNTIYF
TRBV4-1	TRBJ1-1	-	-	TGCGCCAGCAGCCAAGCGCGTAACACTGAAGCTTTCTTT	CASSQARNTEAFF
TRBV4-1	TRBJ2-3	-	TRBD2	TGCGCCAGCAGCCTTCGACTAGCGGAGAGCACAGATACGCAGTATTTT	CASSLRLAESTDTQYF
TRBV29-1	TRBJ2-4	-	TRBD1	TGCAGCGTTGCCGGACAGGGAGTGAGGGACATTCAGTACTTC	CSVAGQGVRDIQYF
TRBV6-2/TRBV6-3	TRBJ2-2	-	-	TGTGCCAGCAGTACCGGGACGGACAACACCGGGGAGCTGTTTTTT	CASSTGTDNTGELFF
TRBV5-4	TRBJ1-3	-	-	TGTGCCAGCAGCTTGGAGGGGAACACCATATATTTT	CASSLEGNTIYF
TRBV29-1	TRBJ2-3	-	TRBD1	TGCAGCGTTGAGTTGGACAGGGCCGATACGCAGTATTTT	CSVELDRADTQYF
TRBV15	TRBJ1-1	-	-	TGTGCCACCAGCAGAGATCTGGTGGTTGGGAACACTGAAGCTTTCTTT	CATSRDLVVGNTEAFF
TRBV24-1	TRBJ2-2	-	-	TGTGCCACCAGTGATTTGAAAGCAGGGGCCTTACCTAACACCGGGGAGCTGTTTTTT	CATSDLKAGALPNTGELFF
TRBV2	TRBJ2-7	-	TRBD1	TGTGCCAGCAGTGACGAGACAGGGGCCCACGAGCAGTACTTC	CASSDETGAHEQYF
TRBV9	TRBJ2-2	-	-	TGTGCCAGCAGCGTAGTTTCTGGCGGGGAGCTGTTTTTT	CASSVVSGGELFF
TRBV11-2	TRBJ2-7	few	-	TGTGCCAGCAGCGGGCGTGGGCAGGGAGGATCCTACGAGCAGTACTTC	CASSGRGQGGSYEQYF
TRBV6-5	TRBJ2-3	-	TRBD2	TGTGCCAGCAGTCGGACTAGCGGGGGCACAGATACGCAGTATTTT	CASSRTSGGTDTQYF
TRBV28	TRBJ2-1	once	TRBD1	TGTGCCAGCAGTTCCGGGACAGGGGGCTTTTTTAAGTTCTTC	CASSSGTGGFFKFF
TRBV19	TRBJ2-2	-	-	TGTGCCAGTAGTATGATTACCAGGAGGGCTTGGACCGGGGAGCTGTTTTTT	CASSMITRRAWTGELFF
TRBV6-5	TRBJ1-3	-	-	TGTGCCAGCAGTAACAGGGTAAAAATTGACACCATATATTTT	CASSNRVKIDTIYF
TRBV5-6	TRBJ1-2	once	-	TGTGCCAGCAGTAACCGAGGGGCGCTGGGAACCGGCTACACCTTC	CASSNRGALGTGYTF
TRBV7-2	TRBJ1-2	-	-	TGTGCCAGCAGCTTAGAGGATTTAGGCTACACCTTC	CASSLEDLGYTF
TRBV7-9	TRBJ2-6	-	-	TGTGCCAGCAGCTTACTTTGGGATTTGTCCAACGTCCTGACTTTC	CASSLLWDLSNVLTF